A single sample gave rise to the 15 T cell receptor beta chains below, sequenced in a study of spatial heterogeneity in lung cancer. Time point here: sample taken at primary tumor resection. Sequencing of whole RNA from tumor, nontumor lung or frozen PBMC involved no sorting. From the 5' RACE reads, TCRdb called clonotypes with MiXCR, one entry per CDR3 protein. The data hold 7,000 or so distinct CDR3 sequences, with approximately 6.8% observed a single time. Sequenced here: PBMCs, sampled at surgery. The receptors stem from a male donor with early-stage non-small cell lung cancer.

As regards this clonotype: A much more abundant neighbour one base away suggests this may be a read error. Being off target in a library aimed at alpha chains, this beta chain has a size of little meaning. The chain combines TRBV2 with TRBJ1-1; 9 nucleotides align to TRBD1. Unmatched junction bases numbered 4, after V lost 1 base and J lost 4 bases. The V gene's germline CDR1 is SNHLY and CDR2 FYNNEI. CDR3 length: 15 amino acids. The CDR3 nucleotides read TGTGCCAGCAGTGAAGTAGGACAGGGGCTCACTGAAGCTTTCTTT. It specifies CASSEVGQGLTEAFF.

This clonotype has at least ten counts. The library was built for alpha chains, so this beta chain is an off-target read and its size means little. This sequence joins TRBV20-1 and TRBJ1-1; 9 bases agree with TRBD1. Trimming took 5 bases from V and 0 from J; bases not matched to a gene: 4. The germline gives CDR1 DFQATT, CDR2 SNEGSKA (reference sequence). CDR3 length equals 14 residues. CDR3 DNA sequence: TGCAGTGCTTGGGACAGGGAGATGAACACTGAAGCTTTCTTT. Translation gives CSAWDREMNTEAFF.

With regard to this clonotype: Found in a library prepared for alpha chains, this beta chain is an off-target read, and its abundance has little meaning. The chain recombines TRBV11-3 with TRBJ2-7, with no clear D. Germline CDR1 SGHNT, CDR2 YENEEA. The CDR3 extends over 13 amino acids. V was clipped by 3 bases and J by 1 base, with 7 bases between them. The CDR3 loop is CASSLGSSYEQYF. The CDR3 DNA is TGTGCCAGCAGCTTGGGCAGTTCCTACGAGCAGTACTTC.

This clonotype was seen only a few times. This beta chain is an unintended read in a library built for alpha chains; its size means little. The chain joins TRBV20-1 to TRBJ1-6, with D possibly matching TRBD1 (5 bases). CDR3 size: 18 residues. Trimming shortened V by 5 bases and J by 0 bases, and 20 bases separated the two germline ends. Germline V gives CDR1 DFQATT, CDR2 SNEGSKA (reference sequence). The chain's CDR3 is CSAQGHATLSSYNSPLHF. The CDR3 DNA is TGCAGTGCTCAAGGACACGCGACGTTGAGCTCCTATAATTCACCCCTCCACTTT.

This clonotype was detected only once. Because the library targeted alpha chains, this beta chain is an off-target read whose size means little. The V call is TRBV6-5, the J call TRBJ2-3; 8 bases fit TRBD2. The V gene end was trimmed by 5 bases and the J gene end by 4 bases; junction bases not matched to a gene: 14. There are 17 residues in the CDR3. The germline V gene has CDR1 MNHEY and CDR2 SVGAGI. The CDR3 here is CASSRALAGGAADTQYF. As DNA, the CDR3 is TGTGCCAGCAGTCGGGCCCTCGCGGGGGGCGCGGCAGATACGCAGTATTTT.

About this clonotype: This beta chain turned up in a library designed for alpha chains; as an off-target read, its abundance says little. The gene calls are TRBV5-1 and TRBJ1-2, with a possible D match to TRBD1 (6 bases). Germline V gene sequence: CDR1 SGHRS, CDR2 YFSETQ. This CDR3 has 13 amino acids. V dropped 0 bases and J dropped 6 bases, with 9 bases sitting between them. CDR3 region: CASSLGGGDGYTF. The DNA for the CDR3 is TGCGCCAGCAGCTTGGGCGGGGGCGATGGCTACACCTTC.

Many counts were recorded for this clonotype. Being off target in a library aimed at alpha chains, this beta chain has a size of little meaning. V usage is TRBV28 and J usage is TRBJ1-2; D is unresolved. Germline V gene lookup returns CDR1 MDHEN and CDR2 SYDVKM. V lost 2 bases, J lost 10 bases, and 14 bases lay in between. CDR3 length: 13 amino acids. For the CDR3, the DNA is TGTGCCAGCAGTTTAGACGCAGGAGTGGACTACACCTTC. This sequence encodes CASSLDAGVDYTF.

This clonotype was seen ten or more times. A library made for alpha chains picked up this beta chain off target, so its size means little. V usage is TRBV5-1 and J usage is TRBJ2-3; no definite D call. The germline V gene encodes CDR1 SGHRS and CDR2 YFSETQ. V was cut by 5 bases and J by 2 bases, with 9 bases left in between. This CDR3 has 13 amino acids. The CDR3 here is CASSSQPTDTQYF. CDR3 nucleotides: TGCGCCAGCAGTTCCCAACCCACAGATACGCAGTATTTT. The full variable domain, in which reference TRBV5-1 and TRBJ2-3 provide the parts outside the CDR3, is KAGVTQTPRYLIKTRGQQVTLSCSPISGHRSVSWYQQTPGQGLQFLFEYFSETQRNKGNFPGRFSGRQFSNSRSEMNVSTLELGDSALYLCASSSQPTDTQYFGPGTRLTVL.

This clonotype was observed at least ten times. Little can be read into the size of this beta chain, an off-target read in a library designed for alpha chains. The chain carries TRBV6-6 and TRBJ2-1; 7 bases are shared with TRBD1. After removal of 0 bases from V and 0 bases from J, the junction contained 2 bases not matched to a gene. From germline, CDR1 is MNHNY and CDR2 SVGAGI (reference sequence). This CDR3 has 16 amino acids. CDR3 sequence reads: CASSYSTGSSYNEQFF. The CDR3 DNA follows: TGTGCCAGCAGTTACTCGACAGGGAGCTCCTACAATGAGCAGTTCTTC.

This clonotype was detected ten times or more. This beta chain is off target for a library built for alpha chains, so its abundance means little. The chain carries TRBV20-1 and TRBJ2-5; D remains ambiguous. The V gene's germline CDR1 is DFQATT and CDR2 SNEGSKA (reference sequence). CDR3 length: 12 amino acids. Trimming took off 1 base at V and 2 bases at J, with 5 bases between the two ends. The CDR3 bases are TGCAGTGCTAGAGTCCTACAAGAGACCCAGTACTTC. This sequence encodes CSARVLQETQYF.

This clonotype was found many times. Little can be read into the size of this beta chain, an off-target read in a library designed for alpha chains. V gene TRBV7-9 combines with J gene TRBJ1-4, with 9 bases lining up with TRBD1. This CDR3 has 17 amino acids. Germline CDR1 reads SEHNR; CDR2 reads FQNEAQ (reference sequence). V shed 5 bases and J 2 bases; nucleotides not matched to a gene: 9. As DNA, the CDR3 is TGTGCCAGCAGCCCACTGACAGGGGGAGCGACTAATGAAAAACTGTTTTTT. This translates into CASSPLTGGATNEKLFF.

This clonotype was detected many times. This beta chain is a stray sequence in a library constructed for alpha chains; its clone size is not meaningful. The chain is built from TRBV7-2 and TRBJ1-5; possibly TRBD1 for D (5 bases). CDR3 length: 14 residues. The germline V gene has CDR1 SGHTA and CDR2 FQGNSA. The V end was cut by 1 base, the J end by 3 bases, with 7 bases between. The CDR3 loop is CASSLGGTNQPQHF. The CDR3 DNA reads TGTGCCAGCAGCTTAGGGGGGACCAATCAGCCCCAGCATTTT.

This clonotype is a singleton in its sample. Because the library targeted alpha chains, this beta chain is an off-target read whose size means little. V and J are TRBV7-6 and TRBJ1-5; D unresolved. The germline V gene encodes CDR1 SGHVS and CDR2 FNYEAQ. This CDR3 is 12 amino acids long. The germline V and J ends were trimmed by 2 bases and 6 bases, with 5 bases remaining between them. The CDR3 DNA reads TGTGCCAGCAGCTTAAGAGGTCAGCCCCAGCATTTT. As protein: CASSLRGQPQHF.

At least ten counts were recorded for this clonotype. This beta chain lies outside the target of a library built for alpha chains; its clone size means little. CDR3 coding DNA: TGCAGTGCTCAAAGCGGGCTAGCGGGGGGGCTTGTTGCAGATACGCAGTATTTT. Amino acid sequence: CSAQSGLAGGLVADTQYF. This chain joins TRBV20-1 and TRBJ2-3; TRBD2 aligns across 12 bases. Germline V gene sequence: CDR1 DFQATT, CDR2 SNEGSKA (reference sequence). After removal of 5 bases from V and 4 bases from J, the junction contained 16 bases not matched to a gene. The CDR3 sequence is 18 residues long.

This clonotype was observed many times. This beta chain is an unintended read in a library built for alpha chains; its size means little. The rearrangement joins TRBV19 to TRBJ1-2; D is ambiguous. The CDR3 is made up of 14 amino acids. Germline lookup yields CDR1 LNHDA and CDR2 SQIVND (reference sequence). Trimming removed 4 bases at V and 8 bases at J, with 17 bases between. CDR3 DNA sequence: TGTGCCAGTAGTACCGCCGGGCAGGAGGGCGGCTACACCTTC. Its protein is CASSTAGQEGGYTF. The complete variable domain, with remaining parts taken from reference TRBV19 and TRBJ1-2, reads DGGITQSPKYLFRKEGQNVTLSCEQNLNHDAMYWYRQDPGQGLRLIYYSQIVNDFQKGDIAEGYSVSREKKESFPLTVTSAQKNPTAFYLCASSTAGQEGGYTFGSGTRLTVV.